A single sample gave rise to the 6 T cell receptor beta chains below, sequenced in a study of graft-versus-host responses after intestinal transplantation. No antigens are known for them. Sequencing used immunoSEQ multiplex PCR; TCRdb keeps in-frame clones, though not all of them. The sample holds 100,000 or so clones, 80% to 95% seen once. Sequences were derived from unstimulated CD8+ T cells sorted from spleen or lymph node cells, sampled before transplant. All receptors come from a human donor who was the organ donor for an intestinal transplant.

The rearrangement links TRBV5-8 to TRBJ2-7; D not certain. The CDR3 loop spans 12 amino acids. Germline V gives CDR1 SGHTS, CDR2 YDEGEE. The V end lost 4 bases, the J end lost 6 bases, and 11 bases lay between the germline ends. The CDR3 nucleotides read TGTGCCAGCAGCCCCAGGTCAGCCGAGCAGTACTTC. It specifies CASSPRSAEQYF.

The V and J genes are TRBV9 and TRBJ1-2; D is perhaps TRBD1 (6 bases). Germline lookup yields CDR1 SGDLS and CDR2 YYNGEE. V lost 0 bases to trimming and J lost 1 base, with 16 bases between them. CDR3 length: 17 residues. The DNA of the CDR3 is TGTGCCAGCAGCGTAGCGGGACACACCTCATATAACTATGGCTACACCTTC. It encodes CASSVAGHTSYNYGYTF.

The V and J genes are TRBV9 and TRBJ2-2; 8 bases align to TRBD1. The CDR3 has 17 amino acids. The germline V gene encodes CDR1 SGDLS and CDR2 YYNGEE. V shed 3 bases, J shed 5 bases, and the junction held 12 bases outside the gene matches. The CDR3 coding sequence is TGTGCCAGCAGCGCCCTCTCGGGACAGGAGGCGACCGGGGAGCTGTTTTTT. Translating gives CASSALSGQEATGELFF.

The chain combines TRBV7-2 with TRBJ2-1; 11 bases line up with TRBD2. The CDR3 length is 17 residues. The trim removed 5 bases at V and 2 bases at J, leaving 8 bases unmatched. Germline V gene lookup returns CDR1 SGHTA and CDR2 FQGNSA. CDR3 sequence reads: CASSEGTSGWAYNEQFF. CDR3 sequence (DNA): TGTGCCAGCAGCGAGGGGACTAGCGGATGGGCCTACAATGAGCAGTTCTTC.

This chain joins TRBV18 and TRBJ1-3; D remains unclear. CDR3 size: 15 residues. The V gene's germline CDR1 is KGHSH and CDR2 LQKENI. Between the trimmed V and J ends, which lost 2 bases and 0 bases, there was a span of 8 bases. The CDR3 reads CASSPYPLSGNTIYF. In nucleotides, the CDR3 is TGTGCCAGCTCACCATATCCACTCTCTGGAAACACCATATATTTT.

Comment on this clone: Compared with germline, one end of the junction differs, possibly owing to a read error. This rearrangement joins TRBV7-3 to TRBJ2-1, with 9 bases lining up with TRBD2. Germline V gene sequence: CDR1 SGHTA, CDR2 FQGTGA. There are 16 residues in the CDR3. For the CDR3, the DNA is TGTGCCAGCAGCCCAAAGACTAGCGGTACCTACAGTGAGCAGTTCTTC. Translating it yields CASSPKTSGTYSEQFF.